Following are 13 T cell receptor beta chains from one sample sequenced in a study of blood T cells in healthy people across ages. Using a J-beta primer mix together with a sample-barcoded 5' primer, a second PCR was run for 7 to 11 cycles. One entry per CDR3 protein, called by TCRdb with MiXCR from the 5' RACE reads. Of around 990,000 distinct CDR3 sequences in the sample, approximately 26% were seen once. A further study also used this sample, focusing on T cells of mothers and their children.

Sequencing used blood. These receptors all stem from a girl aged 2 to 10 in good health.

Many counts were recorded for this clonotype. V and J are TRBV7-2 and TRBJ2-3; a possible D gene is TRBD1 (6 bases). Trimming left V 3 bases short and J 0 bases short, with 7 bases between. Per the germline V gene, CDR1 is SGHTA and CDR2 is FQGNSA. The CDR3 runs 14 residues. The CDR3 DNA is TGTGCCAGCAGCTTCGGACAGAGCACAGATACGCAGTATTTT. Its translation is CASSFGQSTDTQYF.

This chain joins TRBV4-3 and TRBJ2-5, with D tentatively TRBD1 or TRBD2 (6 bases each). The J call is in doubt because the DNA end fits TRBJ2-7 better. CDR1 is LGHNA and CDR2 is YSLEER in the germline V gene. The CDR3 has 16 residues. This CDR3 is CASSQGGTGTPYEQYF. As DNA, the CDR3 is TGCGCCAGCAGCCAGGGGGGAACCGGGACACCCTACGAGCAGTACTTC.

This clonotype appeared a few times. For the CDR3, the DNA is TGCAGTGCTACAGAGCGGGGTCCCTACAATGAGCAGTTCTTC. The encoded protein is CSATERGPYNEQFF. V usage is TRBV20-1 and J usage is TRBJ2-1; 7 bases map to TRBD2. The CDR3 is made up of 14 amino acids. The V gene's germline CDR1 is DFQATT and CDR2 SNEGSKA (reference sequence). Trimming took 4 bases from V and 2 from J; bases not matched to a gene: 5.

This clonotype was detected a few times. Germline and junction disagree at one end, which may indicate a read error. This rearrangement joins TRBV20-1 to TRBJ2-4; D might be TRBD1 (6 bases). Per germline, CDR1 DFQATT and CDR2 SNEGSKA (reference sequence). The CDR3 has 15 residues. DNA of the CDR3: TGCAGTGCCTACGGACAGTATTTAGCCAGAAACATTCAGTACTTC. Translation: CSAYGQYLARNIQYF.

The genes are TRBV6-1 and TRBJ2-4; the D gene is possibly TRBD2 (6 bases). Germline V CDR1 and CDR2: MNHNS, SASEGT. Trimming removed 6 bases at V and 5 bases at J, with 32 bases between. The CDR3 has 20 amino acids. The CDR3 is CASRKFGGSTSEPSQNIQYF. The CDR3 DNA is TGTGCCAGCAGAAAATTTGGGGGGTCGACTTCTGAACCCTCCCAAAACATTCAGTACTTC.

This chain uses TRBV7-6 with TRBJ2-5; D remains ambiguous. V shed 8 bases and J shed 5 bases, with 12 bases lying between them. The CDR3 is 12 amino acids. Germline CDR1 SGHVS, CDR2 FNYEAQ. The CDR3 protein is CASSTDGETQYF. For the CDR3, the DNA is TGTGCCAGCTCGACGGATGGGGAGACCCAGTACTTC.

CDR3 sequence reads: CASRGGSGNNEQFF. CDR3 DNA: TGTGCCAGCAGAGGGGGGAGTGGCAACAATGAGCAGTTCTTC. The chain combines TRBV9 with TRBJ2-1; possibly TRBD1 or TRBD2 for D (6 bases each). CDR1 SGDLS and CDR2 YYNGEE come from the germline V gene. Trimming cost V 5 bases and J 5 bases, with 14 bases left between them. The CDR3 covers 14 residues.

The CDR3 sequence: CSVEDSGAQGELFF. For the CDR3, the DNA is TGCAGCGTTGAAGATTCAGGGGCGCAGGGGGAGCTGTTTTTT. The V and J genes are TRBV29-1 and TRBJ2-2; possible D gene TRBD1, 6 bases. This CDR3 has 14 amino acids. Germline-derived CDR1 and CDR2 are SQVTM and ANQGSEA. V lost 0 bases, J lost 8 bases, and 13 bases lay in between.

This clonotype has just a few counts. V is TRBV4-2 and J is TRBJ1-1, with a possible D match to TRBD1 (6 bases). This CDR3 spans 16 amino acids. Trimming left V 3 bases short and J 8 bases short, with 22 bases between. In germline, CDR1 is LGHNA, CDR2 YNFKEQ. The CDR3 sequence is CASSHQITDSINEAFF. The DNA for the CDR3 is TGTGCCAGCAGCCACCAGATTACGGACAGTATAAACGAAGCTTTCTTT.

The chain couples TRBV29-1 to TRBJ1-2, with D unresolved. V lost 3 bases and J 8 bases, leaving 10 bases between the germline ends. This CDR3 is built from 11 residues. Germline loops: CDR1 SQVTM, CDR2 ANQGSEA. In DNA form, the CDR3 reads TGCAGCGTTGATGAGGTGGGGGGCTACACCTTC. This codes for CSVDEVGGYTF.

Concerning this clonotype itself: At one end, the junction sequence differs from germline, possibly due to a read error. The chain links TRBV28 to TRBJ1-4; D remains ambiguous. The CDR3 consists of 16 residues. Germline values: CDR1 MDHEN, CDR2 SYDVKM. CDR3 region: CASSFWFGPPHERLFF. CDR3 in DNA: TGTGCCAGCAGTTTTTGGTTCGGGCCGCCTCATGAAAGACTGTTTTTT. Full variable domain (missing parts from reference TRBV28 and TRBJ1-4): DVKVTQSSRYLVKRTGEKVFLECVQDMDHENMFWYRQDPGLGLRLIYFSYDVKMKEKGDIPEGYSVSREKKERFSLILESASTNQTSMYLCASSFWFGPPHERLFFGSGTQLSVL.

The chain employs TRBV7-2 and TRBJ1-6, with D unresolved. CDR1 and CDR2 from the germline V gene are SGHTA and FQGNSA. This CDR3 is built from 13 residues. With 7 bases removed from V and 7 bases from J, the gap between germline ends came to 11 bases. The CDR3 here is CASTLSPNSPLHF. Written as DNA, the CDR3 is TGTGCCAGCACCCTCTCGCCAAATTCACCCCTCCACTTT.

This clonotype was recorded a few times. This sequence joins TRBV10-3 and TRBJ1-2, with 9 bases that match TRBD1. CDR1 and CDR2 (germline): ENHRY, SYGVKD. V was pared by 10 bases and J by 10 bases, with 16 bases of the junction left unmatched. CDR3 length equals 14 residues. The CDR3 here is CATKDDTGQGDYTF. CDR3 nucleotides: TGTGCCACCAAAGATGACACGGGACAGGGTGACTACACCTTC.